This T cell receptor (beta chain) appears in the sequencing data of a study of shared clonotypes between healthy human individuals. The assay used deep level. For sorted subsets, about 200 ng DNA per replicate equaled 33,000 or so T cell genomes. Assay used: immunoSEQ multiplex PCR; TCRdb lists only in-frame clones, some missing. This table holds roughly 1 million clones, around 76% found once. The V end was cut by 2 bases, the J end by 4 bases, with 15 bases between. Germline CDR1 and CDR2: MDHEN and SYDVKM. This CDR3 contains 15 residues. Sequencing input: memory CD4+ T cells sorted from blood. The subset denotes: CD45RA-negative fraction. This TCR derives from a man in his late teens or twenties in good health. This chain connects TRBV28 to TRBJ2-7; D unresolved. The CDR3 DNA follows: TGTGCCAGCAGTTTAGTAGGTCGGGTGAGTTACGAGCAGTACTTC. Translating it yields CASSLVGRVSYEQYF.